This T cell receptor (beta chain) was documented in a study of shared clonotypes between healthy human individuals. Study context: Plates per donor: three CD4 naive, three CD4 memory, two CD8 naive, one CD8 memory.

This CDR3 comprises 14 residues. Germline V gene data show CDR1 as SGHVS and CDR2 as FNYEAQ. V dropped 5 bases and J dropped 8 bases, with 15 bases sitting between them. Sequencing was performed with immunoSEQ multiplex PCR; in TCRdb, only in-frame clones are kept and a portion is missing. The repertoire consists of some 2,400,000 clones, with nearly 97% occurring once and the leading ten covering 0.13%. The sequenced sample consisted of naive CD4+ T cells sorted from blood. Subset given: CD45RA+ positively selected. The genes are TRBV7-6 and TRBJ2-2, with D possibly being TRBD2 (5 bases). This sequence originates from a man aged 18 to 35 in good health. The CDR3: CASSPAEWPGELFF. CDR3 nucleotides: TGTGCCAGCAGCCCAGCGGAATGGCCTGGGGAGCTGTTTTTT.